The TCR beta chain under discussion was sequenced for a study of CD8+CD57+ T cells in acquired aplastic anemia (dated by TCRdb to 2017 to 2018). Background on the whole study: Extracted DNA from sorted CD4+ and CD8+ cells averaged approximately 3 ug, ranging from about 0.18 to 27.4 ug. A CD8+CD57+ expansion meant a frequency higher than the mean frequency seen in healthy subjects. General findings and caveats noted by the study authors: Patients and healthy controls showed no significant difference in CD8+ Simpson's diversity (P=0.060). Although some 28 CD8+ CDR3 sequences were shared by patients and controls, these sequences appeared highly expressed in patients and within the immunodominant clones of patients.

Looking up the germline V gene (reference sequence) yields CDR1 PRHDT and CDR2 FYEKMQ. There are 12 amino acids in the CDR3, from cysteine to phenylalanine inclusive. Of the read, only the CDR3 DNA is kept; its 36 bases are in frame from base 1. Trimming removed 3 bases from V and 8 bases from J, leaving 8 bases between the germline ends. Genomic DNA was used as template for profiling of TCR beta VDJ combinations and CDR3 sequences. TCR repertoire sequencing was run on an Illumina HiSeq 2000. The authors processed their data as follows. TRBV/TRBJ rearrangement plots, CDR3 size and DJ length profiles, and Simpson's diversity index were used to assess repertoires. Whichever DNA sequence was most abundant in the deep sequencing data was defined as the immunodominant clone. CDR3 amino acid sequences were screened for sharing across subjects and were compared with published repertoires and the VDJdb database. The public reads were reprocessed in TCRdb via fastp at Q25 and MiXCR, keeping in-frame beta chains. Rows with a matching CDR3 protein are joined into one entry that keeps the most common DNA and genes. TCRdb, not the authors, supplied the V and J calls. The sample table contains 200,000 to 300,000 distinct CDR3 sequences; only one count was recorded for roughly half of them. The ten largest clones add up to 7.8% of the sample.

Patients chosen for sequencing had shown expansion of CD8+CD57+ cells by flow cytometry. All patients had severe acquired aplastic anemia diagnosed by International Study of Aplastic Anemia and Agranulocytosis and Camitta criteria. At the time blood was sampled, none of the patients had received any therapy. The study deep-sequenced TCR repertoires of sorted CD4+ and CD8+ blood T cells from severe aplastic anemia patients and healthy subjects. Patients were enrolled under clinicaltrials.gov protocols 00001620, 01623167, 00001397, 00071045, 00081523 and 00961064 in the USA. Ficoll-Paque density gradient centrifugation was used to isolate peripheral blood mononuclear cells. Before DNA extraction, CD4+ and CD8+ T cells were sorted by FACS or by magnetic beads. This clonotype has at least ten counts. The clone's antigen remains unknown. No base quality values were provided; no much bigger clone lies one nucleotide off.

The chain joins TRBV13 to TRBJ2-1, with TRBD2 tentatively as D gene (5 bases match). The sequence was obtained from a human donor with aplastic anemia. The specimen sequenced was sorted CD4+, CD8+, or CD8+CD57+ T cells (not recorded which) from PBMCs. The CDR3: CASSFTRDEQFF. The DNA sequence reads TGTGCCAGCAGCTTCACTAGAGATGAGCAGTTCTTC.